The 4 T cell receptor beta chains below come from one sample, sequenced in a study of tumor-infiltrating lymphocytes in oesophageal squamous cell carcinoma. TCRdb used MiXCR to reprocess the reads, holding one entry per CDR3 protein. The sample records over 9,000 distinct CDR3 sequences, around 50% being singletons. Material for sequencing was blood. The receptors originated from a female donor with esophageal squamous cell carcinoma.

At least ten counts were recorded for this clonotype. The chain carries TRBV11-2 and TRBJ2-4; D is unclear. The CDR3 sequence is 18 residues long. Trimming removed 2 bases from V and 3 bases from J, with 20 bases in between. Germline lookup yields CDR1 SGHAT and CDR2 FQNNGV. CDR3 DNA sequence: TGTGCCAGCAGCTTAATAGCAGACCAGATTTTAGGCAAAAACATTCAGTACTTC. Translation gives CASSLIADQILGKNIQYF. Complete variable domain (other parts from reference TRBV11-2 and TRBJ2-4): EAGVAQSPRYKIIEKRQSVAFWCNPISGHATLYWYQQILGQGPKLLIQFQNNGVVDDSQLPKDRFSAERLKGVDSTLKIQPAKLEDSAVYLCASSLIADQILGKNIQYFGAGTRLSVL.

CDR3 nucleotides: TGTGCCATCAGTGACGGTGCCTTGAGCGGAGAGACCCAGTACTTC. Encoded protein: CAISDGALSGETQYF. The chain recombines TRBV10-3 with TRBJ2-7; perhaps TRBD2 as D (5 bases). The J call is in doubt because the DNA end fits TRBJ2-5 better. The CDR3 is 15 amino acids. Germline values: CDR1 ENHRY, CDR2 SYGVKD.

The rearrangement joins TRBV7-2 to TRBJ2-6; D unresolved. The last part of the DNA fits TRBJ1-2 better; the J call may be wrong. The length of the CDR3 is 13 residues. Germline CDR1 reads SGHTA; CDR2 reads FQGNSA. CDR3 in amino acids: CASSLTPAHGYTF. The CDR3, as DNA: TGTGCCAGCAGCTTGACACCCGCCCATGGCTACACCTTC.

This clonotype was counted between two and nine times. The V gene is TRBV6-1, the J gene TRBJ1-2, with 7 bases matching TRBD1. The CDR3 sequence is 13 residues long. V trimming: 6 bases; J trimming: 8 bases; junction bases outside the gene matches: 9. CDR1 is MNHNS and CDR2 is SASEGT in the germline V gene. This CDR3 reads CASSFDRVGGYTF. CDR3 nucleotides: TGTGCCAGCAGCTTCGACAGGGTTGGGGGCTACACCTTC.